The 30 T cell receptor beta chains in this list originate from one sample, sequenced in a study of shared clonotypes between healthy human individuals. Naive CD8 cells lacked CD45RO and underwent positive selection for CCR7, leaving out terminally differentiated effector memory CD45RA+ cells. The protocol was immunoSEQ multiplex PCR, while the TCRdb copy is restricted to in-frame clones and leaves out a portion. The sample shows around 600,000 clones, nearly 98% of them seen only once. Sequences were obtained from naive CD8+ T cells sorted from blood. The receptors here all came from a man aged 30 to 39 in good health.

This chain links TRBV2 with TRBJ2-5; the D gene is possibly TRBD2 (5 bases). Germline V gene data show CDR1 as SNHLY and CDR2 as FYNNEI. Trimming pared 3 bases from V and 5 bases from J, leaving 10 bases between. This CDR3 region has 13 residues. The CDR3 sequence is CASSDMGEETQYF. CDR3 nucleotide sequence: TGTGCCAGCAGTGATATGGGAGAGGAGACCCAGTACTTC.

The chain has TRBV1 and TRBJ2-1; the DNA was not used to check the table's D call, TRBD1. TRBV1 is a pseudogene. This CDR3 spans 16 amino acids. In nucleotides, the CDR3 is TGCACCAGCAGCCAGGTTAGGGGGAGCACCTACAATGAGCAGTTCTTC. It codes for CTSSQVRGSTYNEQFF.

The chain combines TRBV5-1 with TRBJ1-1; tentative D call: TRBD1 (6 bases). Germline loops: CDR1 SGHRS, CDR2 YFSETQ. The CDR3 runs 16 residues. V was pared by 6 bases and J by 2 bases, with 20 bases between. DNA of the CDR3: TGCGCCAGCACCCCTGGGGGGCAGTCACTAAACACTGAAGCTTTCTTT. It encodes CASTPGGQSLNTEAFF.

About this clone: At the DNA level, this CDR3 is encoded by other sequences in the same sample as well. The chain combines TRBV9 with TRBJ1-1; tentatively, D is TRBD1 (5 bases). Germline loops: CDR1 SGDLS, CDR2 YYNGEE. V was pared by 0 bases and J by 4 bases, with 7 bases between. The CDR3 length is 13 residues. Here the CDR3 DNA reads TGTGCCAGCAGCGTAGTGAGGGGCACTGAAGCTTTCTTT. Its translation: CASSVVRGTEAFF.

V gene TRBV7-9 combines with J gene TRBJ1-1; possible D gene TRBD1, 5 bases. Looked up from germline, CDR1 is SEHNR and CDR2 is FQNEAQ (reference sequence). Between the trimmed V and J ends, which lost 5 bases and 6 bases, there was a span of 10 bases. This CDR3 contains 12 residues. The CDR3 reads CASSKDRAEAFF. CDR3 nucleotides: TGTGCCAGCAGCAAAGACAGAGCTGAAGCTTTCTTT. The full variable domain, its missing parts supplied by reference TRBV7-9 and TRBJ1-1, is DTGVSQNPRHKITKRGQNVTFRCDPISEHNRLYWYRQTLGQGPEFLTYFQNEAQLEKSRLLSDRFSAERPKGSFSTLEIQRTEQGDSAMYLCASSKDRAEAFFGQGTRLTVV.

The chain has TRBV10-3 and TRBJ2-5; 7 positions agree with TRBD1. CDR3 length: 15 residues. With 2 bases clipped from V and 4 bases from J, the junction kept 7 bases outside the gene matches. Germline CDR1 and CDR2: ENHRY and SYGVKD. CDR3 DNA sequence: TGTGCCATCAGTGAGGCGGACAGGTTGGGAGAGACCCAGTACTTC. It translates to CAISEADRLGETQYF.

This clone appeared a single time. The V gene is TRBV30, the J gene TRBJ2-1; 8 bases line up with TRBD2. Germline V CDR1 and CDR2: GTSNPN, SVGIG (reference sequence). V lost 1 base, J lost 9 bases, and 5 bases stayed unmatched. The CDR3 length is 13 residues. CDR3 bases: TGTGCCTGGAGTGCTACGGGAGGGGGTGAGCAGTTCTTC. Its translation: CAWSATGGGEQFF.

This clone was observed once. The genes are TRBV27 and TRBJ2-7; unclear D gene. V dropped 6 bases and J dropped 2 bases, with 14 bases sitting between them. In germline, CDR1 is MNHEY, CDR2 SMNVEV (reference sequence). This CDR3 comprises 14 residues. CDR3 protein: CASSPDFPPYEQYF. CDR3 sequence (DNA): TGTGCCAGCAGCCCCGATTTCCCCCCCTACGAGCAGTACTTC.

With regard to this clone: The sample carries other DNA sequences with the same CDR3. This chain links TRBV7-9 with TRBJ2-1, with D maybe TRBD1 (6 bases). Germline V CDR1 and CDR2: SEHNR, FQNEAQ (reference sequence). CDR3 length: 15 amino acids. V lost 5 bases, J lost 1 base, and 12 bases lay in between. The CDR3 DNA follows: TGTGCCAGCAGCCCGCCAGGGGTGTCCTACAATGAGCAGTTCTTC. Translated, it gives CASSPPGVSYNEQFF.

The chain joins TRBV10-2 to TRBJ2-1; tentatively, D is TRBD2 (6 bases). The CDR3 sequence is 14 residues long. CDR1 and CDR2 (germline): WSHSY, SAAADI. Trimming took off 2 bases at V and 5 bases at J, with 10 bases between the two ends. The CDR3 DNA follows: TGCGCCAGCAGTGAGCGGAGGGGAGACAATGAGCAGTTCTTC. Translation: CASSERRGDNEQFF.

This clone was detected once. The rearrangement joins TRBV4-1 to TRBJ1-5, with a weak D call TRBD1 (5 bases). Trimming removed 5 bases at V and 1 base at J, with 9 bases between. Germline CDR1 MGHRA, CDR2 YSYEKL. The CDR3 contains 14 residues. CDR3 nucleotides: TGCGCCAGCAGCTGGGGGGGGAGCAATCAGCCCCAGCATTTT. This codes for CASSWGGSNQPQHF.

The chain joins TRBV29-1 to TRBJ2-2; D is unclear. This CDR3 contains 13 residues. Trimming took 4 bases from V and 4 from J, leaving 10 bases between them. The germline CDR1 and CDR2 sequences are SQVTM and ANQGSEA. CDR3 DNA: TGCAGCGTTGTCTCGTGGAGCACCGGGGAGCTGTTTTTT. Protein product: CSVVSWSTGELFF.

This clone was found once. The chain recombines TRBV27 with TRBJ2-7; 8 positions agree with TRBD1. The CDR3 totals 14 residues. Germline V gives CDR1 MNHEY, CDR2 SMNVEV (reference sequence). V lost 2 bases, J lost 4 bases, and 4 bases stayed unmatched. CDR3 protein: CASSLDRGQYEQYF. CDR3 in DNA: TGTGCCAGCAGTTTAGACAGGGGTCAATACGAGCAGTACTTC.

The V call is TRBV5-5, the J call TRBJ1-4, with D possibly TRBD1 on 5 matching bases. This CDR3 is built from 15 residues. Germline V gene data show CDR1 as SGHKS and CDR2 as YYEKEE (reference sequence). Deletions cut 2 bases from V and 1 base from J, with 9 bases between. The DNA of the CDR3 is TGTGCCAGCAGCTTAGGGGCCGAAACTAATGAAAAACTGTTTTTT. This encodes CASSLGAETNEKLFF.

The chain combines TRBV15 with TRBJ2-3, with 10 bases identical to TRBD1. The germline V gene encodes CDR1 LNHNV and CDR2 YYDKDF (reference sequence). The CDR3 runs 15 residues. V was pared by 3 bases and J by 1 base, with 1 base of the junction left unmatched. The CDR3 loop reads CATSRTGGGTDTQYF. CDR3 in DNA: TGTGCCACCAGCAGGACAGGGGGCGGCACAGATACGCAGTATTTT. Drawing the rest from reference TRBV15 and TRBJ2-3, the complete variable domain is DAMVIQNPRYQVTQFGKPVTLSCSQTLNHNVMYWYQQKSSQAPKLLFHYYDKDFNNEADTPDNFQSRRPNTSFCFLDIRSPGLGDTAMYLCATSRTGGGTDTQYFGPGTRLTVL.

The chain employs TRBV6-1 and TRBJ2-7, with TRBD1 matching 7 bases. This CDR3 has 15 residues. V shed 6 bases and J 3 bases; nucleotides not matched to a gene: 11. CDR1 MNHNS and CDR2 SASEGT come from the germline V gene. The CDR3: CASSLTGSPYYEQYF. CDR3 coding DNA: TGTGCCAGCAGCCTGACAGGGTCCCCATACTACGAGCAGTACTTC.

This chain connects TRBV7-8 to TRBJ2-7; D gene uncertain. CDR1 and CDR2 (germline): SGHVS, FQNEAQ. The V end was cut by 5 bases, the J end by 6 bases, with 14 bases between. This CDR3 has 13 residues. The CDR3 loop reads CASSSRVKGEQYF. Here the CDR3 DNA reads TGTGCCAGCAGCAGCCGGGTCAAAGGCGAGCAGTACTTC.

This rearrangement joins TRBV11-2 to TRBJ2-5, with TRBD1 matching 9 bases. CDR1 is SGHAT, CDR2 FQNNGV, per germline. The CDR3 contains 14 residues. With 5 bases clipped from V and 7 bases from J, the junction kept 8 bases outside the gene matches. CDR3 amino acids: CASSTRDREGTQYF. The CDR3, as DNA: TGTGCCAGCAGCACCCGGGACAGGGAGGGGACCCAGTACTTC. Looking up the rest from reference TRBV11-2 and TRBJ2-5 gives the full variable domain: EAGVAQSPRYKIIEKRQSVAFWCNPISGHATLYWYQQILGQGPKLLIQFQNNGVVDDSQLPKDRFSAERLKGVDSTLKIQPAKLEDSAVYLCASSTRDREGTQYFGPGTRLLVL.

Worth noting for this clone: The sample contains more than one DNA sequence encoding this CDR3. The V and J genes are TRBV7-9 and TRBJ2-7, with D hard to call. CDR3 size: 11 residues. The germline V gene has CDR1 SEHNR and CDR2 FQNEAQ (reference sequence). Trimming took 0 bases from V and 7 from J, leaving 4 bases between them. CDR3 DNA: TGTGCCAGCAGCTTAGCAGGGGAGCAGTACTTC. The encoded protein is CASSLAGEQYF.

The chain links TRBV25-1 to TRBJ2-1; 7 positions match TRBD2. The CDR3 loop spans 14 amino acids. Germline-derived CDR1 and CDR2 are MGHDK and SYGVNS. V trimming: 7 bases; J trimming: 2 bases; junction bases outside the gene matches: 5. CDR3 in amino acids: CASTPSGTYNEQFF. CDR3 nucleotides: TGTGCCAGCACCCCTAGCGGAACCTACAATGAGCAGTTCTTC.

A single count supports this clone. CDR3 sequence (DNA): TGCAGCGTTGGGACTGTCAATGAGCAGTTCTTC. Protein: CSVGTVNEQFF. J is TRBJ2-1 and V is TRBV29-1; D might be TRBD2 (5 bases). The CDR3 is made up of 11 amino acids. Deletions cut 4 bases from V and 6 bases from J, with 7 bases between. Germline V gene data show CDR1 as SQVTM and CDR2 as ANQGSEA.

V usage is TRBV29-1 and J usage is TRBJ2-3, with 14 nucleotides matching TRBD2. Trimming cost V 6 bases and J 5 bases; bases outside gene matches: 7. Germline-derived CDR1 and CDR2 are SQVTM and ANQGSEA. The CDR3 covers 15 residues. The CDR3 loop reads CSVDGTSGRVDTQYF. CDR3 sequence (DNA): TGCAGCGTCGATGGGACTAGCGGGAGAGTAGATACGCAGTATTTT.

The chain carries TRBV7-9 and TRBJ2-3, with D unresolved. With 1 base removed from V and 6 bases from J, the gap between germline ends came to 8 bases. CDR1 SEHNR and CDR2 FQNEAQ come from the germline V gene (reference sequence). The CDR3 is 13 amino acids. The chain's CDR3 is CASSLDRVDTQYF. CDR3 DNA: TGTGCCAGCAGCTTAGATCGGGTGGATACGCAGTATTTT.

This chain connects TRBV7-8 to TRBJ1-1, with D unclear. The CDR3 is made up of 14 amino acids. Trimming took off 7 bases at V and 7 bases at J, with 19 bases between the two ends. Germline CDR1 and CDR2: SGHVS and FQNEAQ. CDR3: CASTPSRHDNEAFF. DNA of the CDR3: TGTGCCAGCACACCATCGCGGCACGACAATGAAGCTTTCTTT.

In this sample, this clone turned up once. The genes are TRBV5-1 and TRBJ2-4; 12 positions match TRBD2. The germline V gene encodes CDR1 SGHRS and CDR2 YFSETQ. The CDR3 totals 16 residues. Trimming at V came to 0 bases and at J to 8 bases, leaving 6 bases not matched to a gene. CDR3 sequence (DNA): TGCGCCAGCAGCTTGGGACTAGCGGGAGAGAGGGACATTCAGTACTTC. Translation gives CASSLGLAGERDIQYF.

The rearrangement uses TRBV7-2 and TRBJ1-5; possibly TRBD1 for D (5 bases). V lost 5 bases and J 1 base, leaving 9 bases between the germline ends. The CDR3 sequence is 14 residues long. CDR1 and CDR2 (germline): SGHTA, FQGNSA. CDR3 coding DNA: TGTGCCAGCAGCCCCCGACAGAGCAATCAGCCCCAGCATTTT. It codes for CASSPRQSNQPQHF.

The chain carries TRBV2 and TRBJ2-5, with D perhaps matching TRBD2 (6 bases). The CDR3 spans 17 residues. Germline V CDR1 and CDR2: SNHLY, FYNNEI. Trimming took off 8 bases at V and 3 bases at J, with 25 bases between the two ends. CDR3 bases: TGTGCCAGCTTGGGGGTGCAGGCGGACGGGAGAGAAGAGACCCAGTACTTC. Protein product: CASLGVQADGREETQYF. Together with reference TRBV2 and TRBJ2-5, the CDR3 gives the full variable domain: EPEVTQTPSHQVTQMGQEVILRCVPISNHLYFYWYRQILGQKVEFLVSFYNNEISEKSEIFDDQFSVERPDGSNFTLKIRSTKLEDSAMYFCASLGVQADGREETQYFGPGTRLLVL.

The chain recombines TRBV14 with TRBJ2-1, with D hard to call. V lost 3 bases and J 7 bases, leaving 13 bases between the germline ends. This CDR3 has 14 amino acids. Germline V gives CDR1 SGHDN, CDR2 FVKESK. For the CDR3, the DNA is TGTGCCAGCAGCCATCCACTGCGGAGAAATGAGCAGTTCTTC. It translates to CASSHPLRRNEQFF.

The rearrangement joins TRBV7-9 to TRBJ2-7, with 12 bases aligning to TRBD1. CDR1 and CDR2 from the germline V gene are SEHNR and FQNEAQ (reference sequence). V shed 4 bases, J shed 7 bases, and the junction held 8 bases outside the gene matches. The CDR3 consists of 15 residues. The CDR3 DNA is TGTGCCAGCAGCTGGCCGGGACAGGGGGCGGGTGAGCAGTACTTC. Amino acid sequence: CASSWPGQGAGEQYF. Filled out from reference TRBV7-9 and TRBJ2-7, the complete variable domain reads DTGVSQNPRHKITKRGQNVTFRCDPISEHNRLYWYRQTLGQGPEFLTYFQNEAQLEKSRLLSDRFSAERPKGSFSTLEIQRTEQGDSAMYLCASSWPGQGAGEQYFGPGTRLTVT.

The sample holds one count of this clone. This rearrangement joins TRBV4-1 to TRBJ1-2; no definite D call. Germline V gene data show CDR1 as MGHRA and CDR2 as YSYEKL. The CDR3 spans 15 residues. V lost 3 bases, J lost 3 bases, and 14 bases lay in between. The CDR3 bases are TGCGCCAGCAGCCACCGAGCCAACGGGGACTATGGCTACACCTTC. This encodes CASSHRANGDYGYTF.